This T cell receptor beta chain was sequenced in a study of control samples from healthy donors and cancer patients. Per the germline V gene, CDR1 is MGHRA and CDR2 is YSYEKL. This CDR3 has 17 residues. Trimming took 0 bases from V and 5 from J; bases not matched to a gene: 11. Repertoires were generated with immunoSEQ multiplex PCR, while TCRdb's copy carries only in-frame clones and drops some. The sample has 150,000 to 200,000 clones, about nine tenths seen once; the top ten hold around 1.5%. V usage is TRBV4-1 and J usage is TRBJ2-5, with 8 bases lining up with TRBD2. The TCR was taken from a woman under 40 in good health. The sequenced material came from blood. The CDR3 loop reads CASSQDPPSGGRETQYF. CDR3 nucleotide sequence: TGCGCCAGCAGCCAAGATCCCCCTTCGGGGGGGCGTGAGACCCAGTACTTC.